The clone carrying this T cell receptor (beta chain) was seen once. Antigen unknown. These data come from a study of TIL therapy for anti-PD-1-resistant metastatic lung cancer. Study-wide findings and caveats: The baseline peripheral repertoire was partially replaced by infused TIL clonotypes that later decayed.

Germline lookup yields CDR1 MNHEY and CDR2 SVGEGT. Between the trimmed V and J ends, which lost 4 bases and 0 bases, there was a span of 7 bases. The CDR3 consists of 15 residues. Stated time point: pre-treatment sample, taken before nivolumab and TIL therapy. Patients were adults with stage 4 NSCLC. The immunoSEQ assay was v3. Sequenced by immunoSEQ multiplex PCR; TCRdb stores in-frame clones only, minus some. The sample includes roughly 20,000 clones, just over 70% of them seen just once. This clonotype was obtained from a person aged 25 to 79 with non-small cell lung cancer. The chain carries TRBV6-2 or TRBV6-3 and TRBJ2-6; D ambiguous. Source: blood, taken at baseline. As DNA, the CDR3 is TGTGCCAGCAGTTTACTGATCTCTGGGGCCAACGTCCTGACTTTC. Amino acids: CASSLLISGANVLTF.